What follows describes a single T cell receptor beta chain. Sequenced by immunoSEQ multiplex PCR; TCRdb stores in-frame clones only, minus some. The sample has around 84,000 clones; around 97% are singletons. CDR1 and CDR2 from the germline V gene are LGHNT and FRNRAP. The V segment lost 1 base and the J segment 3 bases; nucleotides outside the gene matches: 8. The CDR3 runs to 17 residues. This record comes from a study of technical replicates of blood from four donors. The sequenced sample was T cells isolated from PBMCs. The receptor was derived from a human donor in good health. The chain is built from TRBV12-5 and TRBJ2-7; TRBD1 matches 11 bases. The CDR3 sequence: CASGLGTGGVKSYEQYF. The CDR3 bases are TGTGCTAGTGGTTTGGGGACAGGGGGCGTGAAAAGCTACGAGCAGTACTTC.